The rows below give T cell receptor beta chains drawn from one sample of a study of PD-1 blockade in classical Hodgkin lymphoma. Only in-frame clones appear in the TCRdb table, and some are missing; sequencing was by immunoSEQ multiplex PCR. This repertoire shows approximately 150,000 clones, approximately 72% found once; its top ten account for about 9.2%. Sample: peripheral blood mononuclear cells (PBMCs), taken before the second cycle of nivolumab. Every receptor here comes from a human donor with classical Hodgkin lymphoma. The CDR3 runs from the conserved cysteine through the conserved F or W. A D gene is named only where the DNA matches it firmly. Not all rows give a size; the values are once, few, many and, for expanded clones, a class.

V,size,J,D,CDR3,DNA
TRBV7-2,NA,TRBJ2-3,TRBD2,CASSQLGLAGDTQYF,TGTGCCAGCAGCCAATTGGGACTAGCGGGAGATACGCAGTATTTT
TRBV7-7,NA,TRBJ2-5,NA,CASSFGETQYF,TGTGCCAGCAGCTTCGGAGAGACCCAGTACTTC
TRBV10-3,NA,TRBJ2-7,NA,CAITWKLDEQYF,TGTGCCATCACCTGGAAGCTCGACGAGCAGTACTTC
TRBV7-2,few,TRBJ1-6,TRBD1,CASTRTGGLSPLHF,TGTGCCAGCACCCGGACAGGGGGCCTTTCACCCCTCCACTTT
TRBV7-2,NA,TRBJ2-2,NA,CASSWTGQNTGELFF,TGTGCCAGCAGCTGGACTGGACAGAACACCGGGGAGCTGTTTTTT
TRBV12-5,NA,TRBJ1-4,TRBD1,CASGLVYRGLMATNEKLFF,TGTGCTAGTGGTTTGGTATACAGGGGCCTCATGGCAACTAATGAAAAACTGTTTTTT
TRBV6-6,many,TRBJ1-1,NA,CASSYESNTEAFF,TGTGCCAGCAGTTATGAGTCGAACACTGAAGCTTTCTTT
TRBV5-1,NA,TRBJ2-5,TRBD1,CASSLRTGEETQYF,TGCGCCAGCAGCTTAAGAACAGGGGAAGAGACCCAGTACTTC
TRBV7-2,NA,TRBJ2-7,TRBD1,CASSLAGQGAKYEQYF,TGTGCCAGCAGCTTAGCTGGACAGGGGGCGAAGTACGAGCAGTACTTC
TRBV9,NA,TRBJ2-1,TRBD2,CASSLTSVNNEQFF,TGTGCCAGCAGCTTGACTAGCGTCAACAATGAGCAGTTCTTC
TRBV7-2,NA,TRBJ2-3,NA,CASSFFRNRPTDTQYF,TGTGCCAGCAGCTTTTTCAGGAACAGGCCCACAGATACGCAGTATTTT
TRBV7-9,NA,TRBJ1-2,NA,CASSLARGGSNYGYTF,TGTGCCAGCAGCTTAGCTCGGGGTGGCAGTAACTATGGCTACACCTTC
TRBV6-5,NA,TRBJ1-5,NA,CASSDSGNQPQHF,TGTGCCAGCAGCGACTCGGGAAATCAGCCCCAGCATTTT
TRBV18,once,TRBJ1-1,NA,CASSLGSEGNTEAFF,TGTGCCAGCTCACTAGGGTCGGAAGGGAACACTGAAGCTTTCTTT
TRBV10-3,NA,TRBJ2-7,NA,CAISFNYEQYF,TGTGCCATCAGTTTCAACTACGAGCAGTACTTC
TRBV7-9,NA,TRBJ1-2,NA,CASSLYTGNYGYTF,TGTGCCAGCAGCTTATATACAGGGAACTATGGCTACACCTTC
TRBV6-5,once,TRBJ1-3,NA,CASGSGNTIYF,TGTGCCAGCGGCTCTGGAAACACCATATATTTT
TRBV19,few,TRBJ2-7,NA,CASRPQEAGVYEQYF,TGTGCCAGTAGACCTCAAGAGGCAGGGGTATACGAGCAGTACTTC